These 28 T cell receptor beta chains share one sample of origin, sequenced in a study of blood T cells in healthy people across ages. A second roughly 6 to 12 cycle PCR used barcoded and J-beta primers. TCRdb fed the 5' RACE reads into MiXCR, producing one record per CDR3 protein. Among fewer than 800,000 distinct CDR3 sequences listed, 32% were seen once. The sequenced sample was blood. The receptor source for this set is a woman of 80 years or more in good health.

The V call is TRBV7-9, the J call TRBJ2-1; D ambiguous. CDR1 SEHNR and CDR2 FQNEAQ come from the germline V gene (reference sequence). The CDR3 totals 13 residues. The V end lost 7 bases, the J end lost 5 bases, and 12 bases lay between the germline ends. Here the CDR3 DNA reads TGTGCCAGCACCGCTTGGGCGAACAATGAGCAGTTCTTC. Protein product: CASTAWANNEQFF.

In regard to this clonotype: A single base separates this from a much larger clone, so it may be a read error. V gene TRBV5-5 combines with J gene TRBJ2-1, with TRBD2 as a possible D gene (6 bases). With 2 bases removed from V and 13 bases from J, the gap between germline ends came to 19 bases. CDR1 is SGHKS and CDR2 is YYEKEE in the germline V gene (reference sequence). CDR3 size: 14 residues. For the CDR3, the DNA is TGTGCCAGCAGCTTACCCGGAGGGCGTGGGACCCAGTTCTTC. Its translation is CASSLPGGRGTQFF. Drawing the rest from reference TRBV5-5 and TRBJ2-1, the complete variable domain is DAGVTQSPTHLIKTRGQQVTLRCSPISGHKSVSWYQQVLGQGPQFIFQYYEKEERGRGNFPDRFSARQFPNYSSELNVNALLLGDSALYLCASSLPGGRGTQFFGPGTRLTVL.

The chain carries TRBV9 and TRBJ1-3, with TRBD1 matching 8 bases. V lost 0 bases, J lost 3 bases, and 5 bases stayed unmatched. The length of the CDR3 is 16 residues. The germline V gene has CDR1 SGDLS and CDR2 YYNGEE. CDR3 in amino acids: CASSVAPGGSGNTIYF. The DNA for the CDR3 is TGTGCCAGCAGCGTAGCTCCAGGGGGCAGTGGAAACACCATATATTTT.

The sample holds many counts of this clonotype. The genes are TRBV12-3 or TRBV12-4 and TRBJ1-5, with a weak D call TRBD1 (5 bases). Deletions cut 3 bases from V and 1 base from J, with 13 bases between. CDR3 length: 16 residues. The CDR3 reads CASSFRGSSSNQPQHF. For the CDR3, the DNA is TGTGCCAGCAGTTTCCGGGGCAGTTCCAGCAATCAGCCCCAGCATTTT.

With regard to this clonotype: Just one base apart from a much larger clone, this may be a read error. This sequence joins TRBV20-1 and TRBJ2-3; 9 bases are a match to TRBD1. Germline-derived CDR1 and CDR2 are DFQATT and SNEGSKA (reference sequence). The V segment lost 3 bases and the J segment 5 bases; nucleotides outside the gene matches: 21. The CDR3 extends over 19 amino acids. Here the CDR3 reads CSARNSGTGSVAGGDTQYF. The CDR3 DNA reads TGCAGTGCTAGGAACTCCGGGACAGGGAGCGTTGCAGGAGGAGATACGCAGTATTTT.

V and J are TRBV3-1 and TRBJ1-1; D is possibly TRBD1 (5 bases). Germline V lookup: CDR1 LGHDT, CDR2 YNNKEL (reference sequence). This CDR3 is 11 amino acids long. V lost 3 bases, J lost 11 bases, and 10 bases lay in between. CDR3 sequence: CASSQMGEAFF. The CDR3 DNA follows: TGTGCCAGCAGCCAGATGGGGGAGGCTTTCTTT.

The sample holds a few counts of this clonotype. V is TRBV20-1 and J is TRBJ2-5, with TRBD2 matching over 8 bases. This CDR3 is 15 amino acids long. CDR1 DFQATT and CDR2 SNEGSKA come from the germline V gene (reference sequence). Trimming took 0 bases from V and 5 from J; bases not matched to a gene: 8. The CDR3 sequence is CSARELAGGGETQYF. The DNA of the CDR3 is TGCAGTGCTAGAGAGCTTGCGGGGGGCGGGGAGACCCAGTACTTC.

This clonotype was counted only a few times. The CDR3 reads CASSLPSGGAGETQFF. The DNA for the CDR3 is TGTGCCAGCAGCTTACCAAGCGGGGGGGCCGGAGAGACCCAGTTCTTC. The chain combines TRBV7-2 with TRBJ2-1; 10 bases are a match to TRBD2. Trimming removed 2 bases from V and 13 bases from J; junction bases left unmatched: 14. In germline, CDR1 is SGHTA, CDR2 FQGNSA. CDR3 length equals 16 residues.

This clonotype was seen many times. This chain links TRBV15 with TRBJ2-7, with 11 bases matching TRBD1. Germline-derived CDR1 and CDR2 are LNHNV and YYDKDF (reference sequence). This CDR3 contains 16 residues. V lost 1 base to trimming and J lost 3 bases; unmatched junction nucleotides: 5. CDR3 in amino acids: CATSRGLGTGGYEQYF. The CDR3 DNA reads TGTGCCACCAGCAGAGGTCTGGGGACAGGGGGCTACGAGCAGTACTTC.

In its sample, this clonotype was seen many times. This CDR3 is CAISDESTNEKLFF. Written as DNA, the CDR3 is TGTGCCATCAGTGATGAGTCAACTAATGAAAAACTGTTTTTT. The chain uses TRBV10-3 and TRBJ1-4; no firm D call. Germline V lookup: CDR1 ENHRY, CDR2 SYGVKD. V gave up 3 bases and J gave up 0 bases, with 5 bases separating them. CDR3 size: 14 residues.

In this sample, this clonotype turned up once. This chain links TRBV20-1 with TRBJ2-7, with TRBD2 matching 7 bases. The J call is uncertain, as TRBJ2-5 better fits the DNA end. The CDR3 consists of 13 residues. CDR1 and CDR2 (germline): DFQATT, SNEGSKA (reference sequence). CDR3 coding DNA: TGCAGTGCGGGAGGGACTTTTCAAGAGACCCAGTACTTC. Protein product: CSAGGTFQETQYF.

Note on this clonotype: This may be a read error, as it is one base from a much larger clone. This chain joins TRBV5-4 and TRBJ2-1, with 7 positions matching TRBD1. In germline, CDR1 is SGHNT, CDR2 YYREEE (reference sequence). The CDR3 extends over 15 amino acids. Here the CDR3 reads CVSSLERGTAREQFF. For the CDR3, the DNA is TGTGTCAGCAGCTTGGAAAGGGGGACAGCTCGTGAGCAGTTCTTC. Full variable domain (missing parts from reference TRBV5-4 and TRBJ2-1): ETGVTQSPTHLIKTRGQQVTLRCSSQSGHNTVSWYQQALGQGPQFIFQYYREEENGRGNFPPRFSGLQFPNYSSELNVNALELDDSALYLCVSSLERGTAREQFFGPGTRLTVL.

The chain couples TRBV2 to TRBJ1-2, with TRBD1 matching over 8 bases. V lost 9 bases, J lost 4 bases, and 10 bases stayed unmatched. Germline CDR1 and CDR2: SNHLY and FYNNEI. This CDR3 has 14 amino acids. DNA of the CDR3: TGTGCCAGTCGGGACGGGACAGGCCTCTATGGCTACACCTTC. Residues: CASRDGTGLYGYTF.

CDR3 sequence reads: CATTSGSYEQYF. CDR3 nucleotide sequence: TGTGCCACGACTAGCGGGAGCTACGAGCAGTACTTC. V usage is TRBV6-1 and J usage is TRBJ2-7; TRBD2 agrees at 12 bases. Looked up from germline, CDR1 is MNHNS and CDR2 is SASEGT. The J segment lost 3 bases and the V segment lost 10 bases, leaving 1 base of the junction unmatched. The CDR3 contains 12 residues.

In this sample, this clonotype turned up many times. The chain's CDR3 is CASSEGRLATYNEQFF. The CDR3 region has the DNA TGTGCCAGCAGTGAAGGTCGACTAGCCACCTACAATGAGCAGTTCTTC. The rearrangement uses TRBV2 and TRBJ2-1; 7 bases align to TRBD2. The J segment lost 2 bases and the V segment lost 1 base, leaving 5 bases of the junction unmatched. This CDR3 contains 16 residues. Germline V CDR1 and CDR2: SNHLY, FYNNEI.

There are many counts of this clonotype. The chain carries TRBV9 and TRBJ2-7; D is perhaps TRBD2 (5 bases). The V and J ends lost 0 bases and 1 base respectively, with 8 bases between them. CDR3 length: 14 residues. The germline V gene has CDR1 SGDLS and CDR2 YYNGEE. The CDR3 nucleotides are TGTGCCAGCAGCGTAGAAGCGGTTTCCTACGAGCAGTACTTC. It encodes CASSVEAVSYEQYF.

In regard to this clonotype: This sequence may be a read error, since a much larger clone differs from it by one base. J is TRBJ1-1 and V is TRBV5-6, with D possibly matching TRBD1 (5 bases). Germline CDR1 reads SGHDT; CDR2 reads YYEEEE. The CDR3 totals 14 residues. The DNA of the CDR3 is TGTGCCAGCAGCCCGGACGGTGGAGGGACTGGAGCTTTCTTT. It codes for CASSPDGGGTGAFF. Full variable domain (missing parts from reference TRBV5-6 and TRBJ1-1): DAGVTQSPTHLIKTRGQQVTLRCSPKSGHDTVSWYQQALGQGPQFIFQYYEEEERQRGNFPDRFSGHQFPNYSSELNVNALLLGDSALYLCASSPDGGGTGAFFGQGTRLTVV.

Of note for this clonotype: This could be a read error, since a much larger clone is one nucleotide away. The chain carries TRBV7-2 and TRBJ2-5; 8 nucleotides match TRBD2. The junction had 9 bases not matched to a gene; V was cut back by 1 base and J by 5 bases. Germline loops: CDR1 SGHTA, CDR2 FQGNSA. CDR3 length: 16 residues. Here the CDR3 reads CASSLVRGGGIETQYF. The CDR3 coding sequence is TGTGCCAGCAGCTTAGTGCGCGGCGGGGGGATCGAGACCCAGTACTTC.

About this clonotype: A much bigger clone sits one base away, suggesting this may be a read error. This sequence joins TRBV20-1 and TRBJ2-1, with 8 bases aligning to TRBD2. CDR1 and CDR2 from the germline V gene are DFQATT and SNEGSKA (reference sequence). There are 14 residues in the CDR3. In nucleotides, the CDR3 is TGCAGTATCGCCCGGGGGGGTTTAATCGGTGAGCGGTTCTTC. Residues: CSIARGGLIGERFF.

This clonotype was found a few times. The genes are TRBV29-1 and TRBJ2-1; D may be TRBD1 (6 bases). This CDR3 region has 14 residues. CDR1 SQVTM and CDR2 ANQGSEA come from the germline V gene. The V end was cut by 2 bases, the J end by 4 bases, with 12 bases between. Here the CDR3 reads CSVEPRDKYNEQFF. The CDR3 DNA is TGCAGCGTTGAACCTCGGGACAAGTACAATGAGCAGTTCTTC.

This clonotype was counted ten times or more. The J gene is TRBJ1-2, the V gene TRBV12-3 or TRBV12-4, with a tentative D call TRBD1 (6 bases). This CDR3 is built from 14 residues. The V gene lost 3 bases and the J gene lost 3 bases, with 11 bases spanning the gap. The CDR3 protein is CASSFSTGYYGYTF. In nucleotides, the CDR3 is TGTGCCAGCAGTTTTAGTACAGGGTACTATGGCTACACCTTC.

V gene TRBV12-3 or TRBV12-4 combines with J gene TRBJ2-3; tentative D call: TRBD2 (6 bases). V lost 6 bases and J 9 bases, leaving 10 bases between the germline ends. There are 11 residues in the CDR3. The CDR3, as DNA: TGTGCCAGCAGGGGTGGGGGGACGCAGTATTTT. Its translation: CASRGGGTQYF.

This clonotype was counted ten times or more. The chain carries TRBV20-1 and TRBJ2-7; D is unclear. Germline-derived CDR1 and CDR2 are DFQATT and SNEGSKA (reference sequence). Trimming removed 3 bases at V and 1 base at J, with 16 bases between. CDR3 length: 15 amino acids. CDR3 in amino acids: CSASAVSIVSYEQYF. CDR3 nucleotide sequence: TGCAGTGCTAGTGCTGTCAGCATCGTTTCCTACGAGCAGTACTTC.

This clonotype has ten or more counts. This chain joins TRBV20-1 and TRBJ2-2; TRBD1 might be the D (6 bases). The CDR3 length is 17 residues. Between the trimmed V and J ends, which lost 3 bases and 0 bases, there was a span of 17 bases. Germline V lookup: CDR1 DFQATT, CDR2 SNEGSKA (reference sequence). CDR3 sequence (DNA): TGCAGTGCTAGGCTACAGACAGGCCGAACGAACACCGGGGAGCTGTTTTTT. Amino acids: CSARLQTGRTNTGELFF.

At least ten counts were recorded for this clonotype. The chain combines TRBV20-1 with TRBJ1-1, with D maybe TRBD1 (6 bases). V lost 0 bases, J lost 1 base, and 12 bases lay in between. The CDR3 length is 15 residues. Germline values: CDR1 DFQATT, CDR2 SNEGSKA (reference sequence). Written as DNA, the CDR3 is TGCAGTGCTAGAGATGGGGGCGGATCGAACACTGAAGCTTTCTTT. This translates into CSARDGGGSNTEAFF.

To note about this clonotype: This may come from a read error, since a much larger clone is one base off. The J gene is TRBJ1-4, the V gene TRBV20-1, with no clear D. CDR1 and CDR2 from the germline V gene are DFQATT and SNEGSKA (reference sequence). This CDR3 is built from 15 residues. The DNA of the CDR3 is TGCAGTGCTAGAGATCTCACAGCCTCTAATGAAAAACCGTTTTTT. This sequence encodes CSARDLTASNEKPFF.

This clonotype was counted many times. The chain couples TRBV15 to TRBJ2-1, with TRBD2 matching 9 bases. Germline V gene sequence: CDR1 LNHNV, CDR2 YYDKDF (reference sequence). The CDR3 contains 18 residues. J was trimmed by 3 bases and V by 0 bases; bases with no gene match: 9. This chain's CDR3 is CATSRDLGGRVNYNEQFF. The CDR3, as DNA: TGTGCCACCAGCAGAGATTTGGGCGGGAGGGTAAACTACAATGAGCAGTTCTTC.

This clonotype was counted once. J is TRBJ2-3 and V is TRBV7-9; D is perhaps TRBD2 (5 bases). Trimming pared 1 base from V and 2 bases from J, leaving 13 bases between. The CDR3 has 16 residues. The germline V gene encodes CDR1 SEHNR and CDR2 FQNEAQ (reference sequence). In DNA, the CDR3 is TGTGCCAGCAGCTTAGGCGTGTACGGGAACACAGATACGCAGTATTTT. This gives the protein CASSLGVYGNTDTQYF.